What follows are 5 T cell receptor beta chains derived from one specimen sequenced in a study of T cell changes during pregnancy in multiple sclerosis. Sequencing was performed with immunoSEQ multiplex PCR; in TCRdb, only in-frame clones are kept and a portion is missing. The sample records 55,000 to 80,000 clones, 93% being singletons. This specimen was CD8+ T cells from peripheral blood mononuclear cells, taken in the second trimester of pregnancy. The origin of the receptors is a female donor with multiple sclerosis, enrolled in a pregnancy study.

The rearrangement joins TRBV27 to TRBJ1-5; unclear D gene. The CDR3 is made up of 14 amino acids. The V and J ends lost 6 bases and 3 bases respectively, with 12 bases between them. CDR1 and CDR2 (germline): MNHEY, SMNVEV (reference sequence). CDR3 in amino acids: CASSRRGDNQPQHF. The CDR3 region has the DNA TGTGCCAGCAGCCGCCGAGGCGACAATCAGCCCCAGCATTTT.

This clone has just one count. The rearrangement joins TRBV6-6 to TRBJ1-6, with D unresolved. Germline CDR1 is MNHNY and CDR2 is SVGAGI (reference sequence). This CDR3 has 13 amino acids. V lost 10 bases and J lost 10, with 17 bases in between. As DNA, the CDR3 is TGTGCCACCGGGTTGTTGGAAGAGTCACCCCTCCACTTT. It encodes CATGLLEESPLHF.

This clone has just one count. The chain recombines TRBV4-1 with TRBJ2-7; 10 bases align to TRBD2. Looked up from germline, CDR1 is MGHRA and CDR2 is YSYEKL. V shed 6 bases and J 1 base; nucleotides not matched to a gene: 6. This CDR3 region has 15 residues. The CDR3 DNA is TGCGCCAGCAGACTTAGCGGGGGGCGATCCTACGAGCAGTACTTC. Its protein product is CASRLSGGRSYEQYF.

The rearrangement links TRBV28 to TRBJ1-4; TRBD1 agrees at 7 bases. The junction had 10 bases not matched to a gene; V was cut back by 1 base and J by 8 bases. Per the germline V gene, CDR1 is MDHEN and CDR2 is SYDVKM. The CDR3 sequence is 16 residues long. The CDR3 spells CASSLSDRVVEEKLFF. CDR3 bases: TGTGCCAGCAGTTTATCCGACAGGGTTGTGGAGGAAAAACTGTTTTTT.

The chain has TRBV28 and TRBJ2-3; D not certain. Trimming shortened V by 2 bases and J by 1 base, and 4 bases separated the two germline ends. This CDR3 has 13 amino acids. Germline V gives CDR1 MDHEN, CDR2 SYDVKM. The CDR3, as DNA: TGTGCCAGCAGTTTAGCGGGCACAGATACGCAGTATTTT. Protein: CASSLAGTDTQYF.